Below, one TCR beta chain is given with its context. The data belong to a study of immune cell composition in non-small cell lung cancer. Measured with immunoSEQ multiplex PCR; TCRdb has only the in-frame clones, and not every one. The sample records some 4,000 clones, more than 75% being singletons. The V gene lost 2 bases and the J gene lost 8 bases, with 13 bases spanning the gap. The germline V gene has CDR1 MDHEN and CDR2 SYDVKM. This CDR3 is 14 amino acids long. Normal lung was taken at the farthest possible site, at least 3 cm from tumour. The chain joins TRBV28 to TRBJ2-1, with D possibly TRBD2 on 6 matching bases. Specimen: non-adjacent lung tissue. This sequence was found in a human donor with non-small cell lung cancer. CDR3 loop: CASSLVLRGHEQFF. The CDR3 bases are TGTGCCAGCAGTTTAGTTTTGCGGGGCCATGAGCAGTTCTTC. The full variable domain, rest sourced from reference TRBV28 and TRBJ2-1, is DVKVTQSSRYLVKRTGEKVFLECVQDMDHENMFWYRQDPGLGLRLIYFSYDVKMKEKGDIPEGYSVSREKKERFSLILESASTNQTSMYLCASSLVLRGHEQFFGPGTRLTVL.